The present entry profiles one T cell receptor beta chain with its context. The repertoire was sequenced with immunoSEQ multiplex PCR; TCRdb's copy has only in-frame clones and lacks some. The sample lists approximately 300,000 clones, about 90% occurring once. The data belong to a study of blood T cell repertoires in COVID-19. Background on the study: Collection of acute and convalescent COVID-19 samples took place in the United States, Italy and Spain. The cDNA or gDNA used as material had been derived from T cells, B-cell-depleted T cells, or PBMCs.

CDR3 length equals 16 residues. Germline V gene sequence: CDR1 SGHRS, CDR2 YFSETQ. Trimming pared 0 bases from V and 10 bases from J, leaving 20 bases between. This receptor was identified in a man between 18 and 29 years old who had recovered from COVID-19. The sequencing sample was made of peripheral blood. The chain combines TRBV5-1 with TRBJ2-1; perhaps TRBD2 as D (7 bases). In DNA form, the CDR3 reads TGCGCCAGCAGCTTGGTATCCCCTTGGGCGGGGGCAGAGCAGTTCTTC. Protein: CASSLVSPWAGAEQFF.